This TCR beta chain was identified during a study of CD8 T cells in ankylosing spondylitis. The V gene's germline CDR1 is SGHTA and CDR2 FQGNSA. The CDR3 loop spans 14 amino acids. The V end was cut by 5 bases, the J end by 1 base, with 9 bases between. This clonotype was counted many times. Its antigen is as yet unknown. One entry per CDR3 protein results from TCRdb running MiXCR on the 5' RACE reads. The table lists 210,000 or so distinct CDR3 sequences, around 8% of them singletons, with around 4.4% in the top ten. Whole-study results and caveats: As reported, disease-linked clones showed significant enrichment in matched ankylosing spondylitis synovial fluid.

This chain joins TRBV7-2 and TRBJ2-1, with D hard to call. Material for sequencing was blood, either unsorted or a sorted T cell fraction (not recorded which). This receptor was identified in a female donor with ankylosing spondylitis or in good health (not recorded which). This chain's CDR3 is CASSPQRSYNEQFF. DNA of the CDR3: TGTGCCAGCAGCCCCCAGCGATCCTACAATGAGCAGTTCTTC.